This paragraph reports one TCR beta chain. This clonotype showed up many times. Its antigen is still unknown. Within one base of it there is no much larger clone, and no base qualities were kept. The germline V gene sets CDR1 to SGHRS and CDR2 to YFSETQ. From cysteine to phenylalanine, the CDR3 is 14 amino acids long. Kept here is only the CDR3 DNA, which spans 42 bases and is read in frame from base 1. V lost 1 base and J lost 5 bases; the stretch between them is 12 bases long. This entry belongs to a study of regulatory T cells in long-lasting Graves disease (dated by TCRdb to the early 2020s). Regarding the research as a whole: To count as having persistent Graves' disease, a patient had to have received antithyroid drug treatment for over 5 years with TSH receptor autoantibodies remaining persistently positive. This study used TCR sequencing and RNA sequencing of peripheral blood to compare persistent Graves' disease patients against newly diagnosed Graves' disease patients. The study was conducted in China and was registered as a clinical trial. A total of about 35 samples underwent TCR sequencing, from 13 patients with persistent Graves' disease and 20 or so patients with newly diagnosed Graves' disease. Persistent Graves' disease patients in the clinical cohort had taken antithyroid drugs for roughly ten years on average.

General conclusions and limits of the study: Patients with persistent disease shared more public clonotypes (approximately 2,500) than newly diagnosed patients did (about 970). The authors noted that the small sample size was a limitation that may lower accuracy. Only the TCR beta chain was sequenced and analyzed. Peripheral blood alone was examined, since thyroid tissue, which constituted the primary lesion, could not be accessed. Compared with newly diagnosed patients, patients with persistent Graves' disease had lower TCR Shannon entropy and fewer highly expanded clones, which suggests clonal expansion. TRBV28, TRBJ1-2 and TRBJ2-5 were preferentially used in persistent disease, while TRBV20-1 and TRBJ2-1 were favored in newly diagnosed disease.

Receptor libraries were prepared by multiplex PCR. Reads for this sample came from an Illumina HiSeq 4000. To build TCR beta libraries, CDR3 regions were amplified by Arm-PCR using iRepertoire HTBI primers. Before sequencing, the PCR products went through gel purification. For the original study's pipeline: Gene usage analysis of CDR3 amino acid clonotypes used the 60 to 80 TRBV and around 13 TRBJ segments found across samples. COPE and FqMerger were used to merge filtered high-quality paired reads into contigs. BLAST was used to align contigs to the IMGT TRBV, TRBD and TRBJ reference genes, and CDR3 was defined following IMGT. Highly expanded clones were defined as clonotypes with a frequency above 0.1%. Repertoire diversity was measured by Shannon entropy, and V-J evenness by the Gini coefficient. Public clonotypes were defined as clonotypes shared by more than one individual. In TCRdb, the public reads were trimmed at Q25 with fastp and aligned with MiXCR, with productive beta chains retained. Each CDR3 protein appears once, grouped with its most common genes and DNA. For this entry, the V and J calls and clone size follow TCRdb and not the study's own pipeline. The sample yields around 450,000 distinct CDR3 sequences; around a fifth were counted once. Clones ranked in the top ten supply around 7% of the sample.

The sample's time point label is to be understood as: persistent/refractory GD, antithyroid drugs over 5 years with positive TRAb. For both TCR sequencing and RNA sequencing, RNA was extracted from PBMCs using TRIzol. Graves' disease was diagnosed according to American Thyroid Association guidelines. Patients for the study were recruited at an endocrinology department in Xi'an, China. Each patient gave about 8.1 milliliters of peripheral blood, collected in an EDTA anticoagulant tube. Ficoll Paque Plus density gradient separation was used to isolate PBMCs, and no additional T cell sorting was done. An Agilent 2100 Bioanalyzer and agarose gel were used to check RNA quality, and a NanoDrop 2000 was used to measure RNA concentration.

Source: peripheral blood mononuclear cells (PBMCs), taken when the disease was refractory, from a patient treated with antithyroid drugs. The chain uses TRBV5-1 and TRBJ1-1; too little of a D gene remains to name it. This TCR derives from a female donor with Graves disease. The CDR3 is CASSLSTWMTEAFF. The DNA sequence follows: TGCGCCAGCAGCTTGAGTACGTGGATGACTGAAGCTTTCTTT. The full variable domain, with segments outside the CDR3 supplied by the reference TRBV5-1 and TRBJ1-1 proteins, appears as KAGVTQTPRYLIKTRGQQVTLSCSPISGHRSVSWYQQTPGQGLQFLFEYFSETQRNKGNFPGRFSGRQFSNSRSEMNVSTLELGDSALYLCASSLSTWMTEAFFGQGTRLTVV.